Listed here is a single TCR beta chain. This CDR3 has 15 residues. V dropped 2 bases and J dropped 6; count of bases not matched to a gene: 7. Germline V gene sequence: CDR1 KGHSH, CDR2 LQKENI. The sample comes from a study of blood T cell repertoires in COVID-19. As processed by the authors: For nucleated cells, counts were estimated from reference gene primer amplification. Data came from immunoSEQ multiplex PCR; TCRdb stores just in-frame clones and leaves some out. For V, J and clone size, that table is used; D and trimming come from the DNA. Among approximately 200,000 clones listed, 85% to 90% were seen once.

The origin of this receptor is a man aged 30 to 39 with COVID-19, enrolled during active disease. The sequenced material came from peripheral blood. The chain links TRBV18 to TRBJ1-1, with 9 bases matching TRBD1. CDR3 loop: CASSPRTGETAEAFF. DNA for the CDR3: TGTGCCAGCTCACCAAGGACAGGGGAAACCGCTGAAGCTTTCTTT. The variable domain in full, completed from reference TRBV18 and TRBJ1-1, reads NAGVMQNPRHLVRRRGQEARLRCSPMKGHSHVYWYRQLPEEGLKFMVYLQKENIIDESGMPKERFSAEFPKEGPSILRIQQVVRGDSAAYFCASSPRTGETAEAFFGQGTRLTVV.